The 15 T cell receptor beta chains reported below all come from one sample, sequenced in a study of T-cell reconstitution after alpha-beta-depleted transplantation in children. Preparation of the TCRbeta library was carried out with unique molecular identifiers. TCRdb called the PCR reads again in MiXCR, with one record for every CDR3 protein. The sample includes under 350,000 distinct CDR3 sequences, 9.9% of them seen just once. Material: PBMCs from the stem cell graft donor, obtained from the stem cell graft. Receptors were obtained from a human donor who donated a stem cell graft to a child with SCID.

This clonotype was counted many times. The chain combines TRBV10-3 with TRBJ2-2, with 9 bases identical to TRBD2. CDR3 length: 16 amino acids. Germline CDR1 and CDR2: ENHRY and SYGVKD. The V gene end was trimmed by 6 bases and the J gene end by 0 bases; junction bases not matched to a gene: 5. The CDR3 loop is CAIRGLAGANTGELFF. In DNA, the CDR3 is TGTGCCATCAGGGGATTAGCGGGAGCGAACACCGGGGAGCTGTTTTTT.

This clonotype has only a few counts. The genes are TRBV5-1 and TRBJ1-1; no clear D. V was shortened by 6 bases and J by 6 bases, with 9 bases between the two germline ends. Germline loops: CDR1 SGHRS, CDR2 YFSETQ. The CDR3 consists of 11 residues. The CDR3 sequence: CASKYGAEAFF. The CDR3 bases are TGCGCCAGCAAGTATGGAGCTGAAGCTTTCTTT. The variable domain in full, completed from reference TRBV5-1 and TRBJ1-1, reads KAGVTQTPRYLIKTRGQQVTLSCSPISGHRSVSWYQQTPGQGLQFLFEYFSETQRNKGNFPGRFSGRQFSNSRSEMNVSTLELGDSALYLCASKYGAEAFFGQGTRLTVV.

The rearrangement links TRBV2 to TRBJ2-2; D not resolved. This CDR3 is built from 13 residues. Germline V lookup: CDR1 SNHLY, CDR2 FYNNEI. V was cut by 8 bases and J by 2 bases, with 9 bases left in between. The CDR3 loop is CASQPRNTGELFF. DNA of the CDR3: TGTGCCAGCCAACCAAGAAACACCGGGGAGCTGTTTTTT.

This sequence joins TRBV20-1 and TRBJ2-5; D not resolved. Deletions cut 6 bases from V and 5 bases from J, with 16 bases between. This CDR3 region has 13 residues. Germline-derived CDR1 and CDR2 are DFQATT and SNEGSKA (reference sequence). Written as DNA, the CDR3 is TGCAGTGCCCTCGATGGGTTAAGGGAGACCCAGTACTTC. Protein sequence: CSALDGLRETQYF.

This clonotype is a singleton in its sample. One end of the junction fails to match germline, which may point to a read error. CDR3 in amino acids: CASSLIMNNEAFF. The CDR3 DNA sequence: TGTGCCAGCAGTCTAATCATGAACAATGAAGCTTTCTTT. This chain uses TRBV27 with TRBJ1-1, with D uncertain. This CDR3 comprises 13 residues. In germline, CDR1 is MNHEY, CDR2 SMNVEV (reference sequence).

The table lists this clonotype with a count of one. The chain carries TRBV6-1 and TRBJ2-6; 7 bases map to TRBD1. There are 15 residues in the CDR3. Germline values: CDR1 MNHNS, CDR2 SASEGT. V was clipped by 4 bases and J by 2 bases; unmatched bases: 2. CDR3 in amino acids: CASSATGAGANVLTF. Here the CDR3 DNA reads TGTGCCAGCAGTGCAACAGGGGCTGGGGCCAACGTCCTGACTTTC.

This sequence joins TRBV20-1 and TRBJ2-5; 8 bases are shared with TRBD2. Germline CDR1 and CDR2: DFQATT and SNEGSKA (reference sequence). V lost 0 bases to trimming and J lost 1 base; unmatched junction nucleotides: 7. This CDR3 is built from 16 residues. The DNA for the CDR3 is TGCAGTGCTAGAGATTATATCGGGGGGGGCCAAGAGACCCAGTACTTC. Amino acids: CSARDYIGGGQETQYF.

This clonotype was found many times. The chain couples TRBV7-6 to TRBJ1-3, with a possible D match to TRBD1 (5 bases). This CDR3 comprises 15 residues. Trimming removed 1 base at V and 0 bases at J, with 7 bases between. The V gene's germline CDR1 is SGHVS and CDR2 FNYEAQ. The CDR3 loop reads CASSLGTGSGNTIYF. CDR3 nucleotide sequence: TGTGCCAGCAGCTTAGGCACAGGCTCTGGAAACACCATATATTTT.

The chain carries TRBV9 and TRBJ2-7; 8 nucleotides align to TRBD2. The CDR3 totals 14 residues. J gave up 3 bases and V 4 bases, and 6 bases lay outside the gene matches. The germline V gene has CDR1 SGDLS and CDR2 YYNGEE. The CDR3 here is CASSRGLGGYEQYF. The CDR3 DNA is TGTGCCAGCAGCAGGGGACTAGGGGGCTACGAGCAGTACTTC.

The chain joins TRBV5-5 to TRBJ2-3; 9 bases match TRBD1. Germline V lookup: CDR1 SGHKS, CDR2 YYEKEE (reference sequence). CDR3 length equals 14 residues. V was pared by 3 bases and J by 4 bases, with 3 bases of the junction left unmatched. CDR3 amino acids: CASSSGQGSDTQYF. The CDR3 DNA follows: TGTGCCAGCAGCTCGGGACAGGGATCAGATACGCAGTATTTT.

Many counts were recorded for this clonotype. The chain links TRBV3-1 to TRBJ2-1; tentative D call: TRBD2 (6 bases). In germline, CDR1 is LGHDT, CDR2 YNNKEL (reference sequence). The ends were cut back, 5 bases at V and 10 bases at J, with 9 bases in the middle. The length of the CDR3 is 11 residues. CDR3 region: CASSSRGEQFF. CDR3 coding DNA: TGTGCCAGCAGCTCCCGGGGGGAGCAGTTCTTC.

This chain joins TRBV12-3 or TRBV12-4 and TRBJ1-4, with a weak D call TRBD1 (6 bases). V gave up 5 bases and J gave up 3 bases, with 10 bases separating them. The CDR3 is 14 residues long. CDR3 in amino acids: CASSGTLANEKLFF. CDR3 coding DNA: TGTGCCAGCAGTGGGACACTGGCTAATGAAAAACTGTTTTTT.

The genes are TRBV10-1 and TRBJ2-1; D may correspond to TRBD1 or TRBD2 (5 bases each). Germline V lookup: CDR1 WNHNN, CDR2 SYGVQD (reference sequence). The V and J ends lost 4 bases and 8 bases respectively, with 18 bases between them. This CDR3 comprises 15 residues. The CDR3: CASSAAEKGRDEQFF. The CDR3 bases are TGCGCCAGCAGTGCGGCGGAAAAGGGACGGGATGAGCAGTTCTTC.

The CDR3 DNA reads TGTGCCAGCAGCTACGGGACAGGGAAGAACACTGAAGCTTTCTTT. Its translation is CASSYGTGKNTEAFF. The genes are TRBV7-8 and TRBJ1-1, with 9 bases identical to TRBD1. Germline loops: CDR1 SGHVS, CDR2 FQNEAQ. The CDR3 spans 15 residues. V dropped 4 bases and J dropped 1; count of bases not matched to a gene: 4.

In its sample, this clonotype was seen a few times. The rearrangement joins TRBV29-1 to TRBJ2-3; D not resolved. V lost 8 bases and J lost 0, with 15 bases in between. Looked up from germline, CDR1 is SQVTM and CDR2 is ANQGSEA. This CDR3 contains 14 residues. CDR3 in amino acids: CSQSSGFSTDTQYF. As DNA, the CDR3 is TGCAGCCAAAGTTCTGGATTTAGCACAGATACGCAGTATTTT.